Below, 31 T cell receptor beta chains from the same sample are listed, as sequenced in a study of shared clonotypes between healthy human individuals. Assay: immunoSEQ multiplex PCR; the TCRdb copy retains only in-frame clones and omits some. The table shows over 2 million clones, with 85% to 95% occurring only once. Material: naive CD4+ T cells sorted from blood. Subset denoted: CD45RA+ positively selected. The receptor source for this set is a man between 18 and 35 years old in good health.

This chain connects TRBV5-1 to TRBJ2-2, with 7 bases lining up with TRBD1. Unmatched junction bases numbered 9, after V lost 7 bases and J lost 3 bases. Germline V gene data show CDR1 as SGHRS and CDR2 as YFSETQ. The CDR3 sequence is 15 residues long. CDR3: CASLGGAGDTGELFF. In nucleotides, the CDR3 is TGCGCCAGCCTAGGGGGCGCGGGCGACACCGGGGAGCTGTTTTTT.

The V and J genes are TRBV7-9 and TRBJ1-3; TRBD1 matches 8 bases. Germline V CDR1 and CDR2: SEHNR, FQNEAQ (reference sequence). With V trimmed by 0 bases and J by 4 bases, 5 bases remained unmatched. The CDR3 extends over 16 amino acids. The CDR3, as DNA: TGTGCCAGCAGCTTAGCGTCTTCAGGGGGCGGAAACACCATATATTTT. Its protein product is CASSLASSGGGNTIYF.

CDR3 in amino acids: CASSQERIRAGYEQYF. The CDR3 DNA sequence: TGCGCCAGCAGCCAAGAAAGGATAAGGGCCGGCTACGAGCAGTACTTC. V is TRBV4-1 and J is TRBJ2-7; the D is unclear. The CDR3 contains 16 residues. Germline CDR1 MGHRA, CDR2 YSYEKL. Trimming removed 0 bases at V and 3 bases at J, with 15 bases between.

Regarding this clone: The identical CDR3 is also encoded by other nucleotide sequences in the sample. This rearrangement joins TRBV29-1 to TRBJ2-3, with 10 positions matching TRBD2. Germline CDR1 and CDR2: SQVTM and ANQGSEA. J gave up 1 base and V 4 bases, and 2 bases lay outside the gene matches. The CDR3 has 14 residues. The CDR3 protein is CSVVLAGGTDTQYF. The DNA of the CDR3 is TGCAGCGTTGTCCTAGCGGGGGGCACAGATACGCAGTATTTT.

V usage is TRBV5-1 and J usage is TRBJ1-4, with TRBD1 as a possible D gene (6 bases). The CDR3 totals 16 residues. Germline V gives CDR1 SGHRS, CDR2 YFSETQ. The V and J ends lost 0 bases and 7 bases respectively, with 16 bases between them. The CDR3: CASSLAVGRGGEKLFF. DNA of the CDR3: TGCGCCAGCAGCTTGGCCGTGGGCAGGGGAGGTGAAAAACTGTTTTTT.

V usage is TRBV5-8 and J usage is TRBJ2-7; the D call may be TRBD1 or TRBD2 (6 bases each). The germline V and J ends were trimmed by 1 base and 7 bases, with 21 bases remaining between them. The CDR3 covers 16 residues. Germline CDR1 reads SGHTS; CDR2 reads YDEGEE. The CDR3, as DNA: TGTGCCAGCAGCTTGCCGGGCGAGGGGGGTTCAACTGAGCAGTACTTC. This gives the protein CASSLPGEGGSTEQYF.

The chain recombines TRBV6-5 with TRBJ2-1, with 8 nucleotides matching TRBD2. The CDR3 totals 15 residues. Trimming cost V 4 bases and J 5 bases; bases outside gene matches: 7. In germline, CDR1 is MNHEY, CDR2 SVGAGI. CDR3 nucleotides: TGTGCCAGCAGTTCCTGGACTAGCAGCCACAATGAGCAGTTCTTC. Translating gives CASSSWTSSHNEQFF.

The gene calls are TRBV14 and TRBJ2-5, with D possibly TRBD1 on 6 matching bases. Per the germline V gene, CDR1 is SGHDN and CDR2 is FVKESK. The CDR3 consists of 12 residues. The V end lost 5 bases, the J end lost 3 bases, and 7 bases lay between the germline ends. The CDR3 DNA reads TGTGCCAGCAGCGGACAGAAAGAGACCCAGTACTTC. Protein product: CASSGQKETQYF.

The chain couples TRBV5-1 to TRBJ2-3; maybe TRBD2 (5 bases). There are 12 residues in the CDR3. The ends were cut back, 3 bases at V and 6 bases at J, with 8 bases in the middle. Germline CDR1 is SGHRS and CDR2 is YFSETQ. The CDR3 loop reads CASSYSGDTQYF. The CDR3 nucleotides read TGCGCCAGCAGCTACTCGGGGGATACGCAGTATTTT. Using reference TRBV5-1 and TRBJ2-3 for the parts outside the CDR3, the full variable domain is KAGVTQTPRYLIKTRGQQVTLSCSPISGHRSVSWYQQTPGQGLQFLFEYFSETQRNKGNFPGRFSGRQFSNSRSEMNVSTLELGDSALYLCASSYSGDTQYFGPGTRLTVL.

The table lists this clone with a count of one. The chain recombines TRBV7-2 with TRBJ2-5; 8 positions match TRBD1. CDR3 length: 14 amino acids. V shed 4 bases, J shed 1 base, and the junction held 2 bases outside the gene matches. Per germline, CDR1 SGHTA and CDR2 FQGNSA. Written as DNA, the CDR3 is TGTGCCAGCAGCTGGGGACAGGCCCAAGAGACCCAGTACTTC. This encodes CASSWGQAQETQYF.

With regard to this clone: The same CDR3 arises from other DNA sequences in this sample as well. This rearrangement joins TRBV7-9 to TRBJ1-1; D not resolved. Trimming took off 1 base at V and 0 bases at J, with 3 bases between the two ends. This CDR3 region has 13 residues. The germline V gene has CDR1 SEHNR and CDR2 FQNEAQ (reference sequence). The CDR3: CASSLGMNTEAFF. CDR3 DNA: TGTGCCAGCAGCTTAGGAATGAACACTGAAGCTTTCTTT.

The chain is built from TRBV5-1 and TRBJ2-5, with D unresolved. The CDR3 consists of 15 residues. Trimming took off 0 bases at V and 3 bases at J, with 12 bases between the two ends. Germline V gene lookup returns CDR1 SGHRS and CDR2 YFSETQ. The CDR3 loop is CASSLDGRREETQYF. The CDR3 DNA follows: TGCGCCAGCAGCTTGGACGGCAGGCGCGAAGAGACCCAGTACTTC. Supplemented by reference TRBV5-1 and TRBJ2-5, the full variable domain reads KAGVTQTPRYLIKTRGQQVTLSCSPISGHRSVSWYQQTPGQGLQFLFEYFSETQRNKGNFPGRFSGRQFSNSRSEMNVSTLELGDSALYLCASSLDGRREETQYFGPGTRLLVL.

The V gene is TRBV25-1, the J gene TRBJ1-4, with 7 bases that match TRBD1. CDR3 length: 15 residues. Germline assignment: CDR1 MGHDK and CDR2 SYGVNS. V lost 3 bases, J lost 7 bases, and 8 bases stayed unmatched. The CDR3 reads CASSESQGGVEKLFF. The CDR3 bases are TGTGCCAGCAGTGAGTCGCAGGGGGGGGTTGAAAAACTGTTTTTT.

CDR3 nucleotide sequence: TGTGCCATCAGTCCCCGGGACACGGACACAGATACGCAGTATTTT. Translated: CAISPRDTDTDTQYF. The chain employs TRBV10-3 and TRBJ2-3; D may be TRBD1 (6 bases). Trimming removed 5 bases at V and 2 bases at J, with 14 bases between. The CDR3 is 15 residues long. Germline V gene data show CDR1 as ENHRY and CDR2 as SYGVKD.

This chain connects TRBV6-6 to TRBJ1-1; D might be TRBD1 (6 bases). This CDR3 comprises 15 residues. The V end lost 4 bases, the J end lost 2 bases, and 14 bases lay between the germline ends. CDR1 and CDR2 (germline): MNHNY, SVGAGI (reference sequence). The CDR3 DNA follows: TGTGCCAGCAGTTTCCCAGGGGCCCTCAACACTGAAGCTTTCTTT. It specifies CASSFPGALNTEAFF.

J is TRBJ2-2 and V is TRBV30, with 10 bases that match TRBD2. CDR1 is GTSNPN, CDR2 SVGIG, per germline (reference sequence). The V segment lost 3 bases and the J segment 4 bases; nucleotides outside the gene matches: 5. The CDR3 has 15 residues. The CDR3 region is CAWSSLAGITGELFF. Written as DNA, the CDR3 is TGTGCCTGGAGCTCACTAGCGGGGATCACCGGGGAGCTGTTTTTT.

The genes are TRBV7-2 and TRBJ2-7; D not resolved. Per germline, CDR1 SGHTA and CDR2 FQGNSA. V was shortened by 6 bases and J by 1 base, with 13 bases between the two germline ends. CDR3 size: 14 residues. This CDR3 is CASSYTIGSYEQYF. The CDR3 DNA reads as TGTGCCAGCAGTTACACCATAGGGTCCTACGAGCAGTACTTC. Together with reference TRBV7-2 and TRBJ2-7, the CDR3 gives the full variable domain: GAGVSQSPSNKVTEKGKDVELRCDPISGHTALYWYRQSLGQGLEFLIYFQGNSAPDKSGLPSDRFSAERTGGSVSTLTIQRTQQEDSAVYLCASSYTIGSYEQYFGPGTRLTVT.

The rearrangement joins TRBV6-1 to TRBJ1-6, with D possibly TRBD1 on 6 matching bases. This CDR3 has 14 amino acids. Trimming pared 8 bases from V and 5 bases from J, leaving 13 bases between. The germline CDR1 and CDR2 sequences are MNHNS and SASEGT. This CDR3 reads CASRGQPNNSPLHF. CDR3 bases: TGTGCCAGCCGTGGACAGCCCAATAATTCACCCCTCCACTTT.

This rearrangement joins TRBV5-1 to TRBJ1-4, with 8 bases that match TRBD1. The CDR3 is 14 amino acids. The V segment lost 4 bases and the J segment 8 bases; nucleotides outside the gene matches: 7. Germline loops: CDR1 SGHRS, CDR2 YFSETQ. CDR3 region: CASSTGQEGEKLFF. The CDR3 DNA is TGCGCCAGCAGCACGGGACAGGAAGGCGAAAAACTGTTTTTT.

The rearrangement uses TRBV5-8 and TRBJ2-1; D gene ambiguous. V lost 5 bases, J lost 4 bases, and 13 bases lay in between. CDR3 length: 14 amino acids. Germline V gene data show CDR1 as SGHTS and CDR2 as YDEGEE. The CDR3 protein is CASSRSTAYNEQFF. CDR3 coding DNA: TGTGCCAGCAGTCGTAGCACTGCATACAATGAGCAGTTCTTC.

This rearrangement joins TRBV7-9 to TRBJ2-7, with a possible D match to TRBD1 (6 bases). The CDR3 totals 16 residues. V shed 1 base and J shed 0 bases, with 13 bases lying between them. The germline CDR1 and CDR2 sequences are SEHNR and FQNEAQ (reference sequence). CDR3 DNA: TGTGCCAGCAGCTTAGGATCAGGGGACATCTCCTACGAGCAGTACTTC. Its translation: CASSLGSGDISYEQYF.

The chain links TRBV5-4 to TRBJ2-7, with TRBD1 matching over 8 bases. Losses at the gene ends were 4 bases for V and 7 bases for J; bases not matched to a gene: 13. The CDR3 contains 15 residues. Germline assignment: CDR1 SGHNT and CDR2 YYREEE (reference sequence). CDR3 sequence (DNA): TGTGCCAGCAGCCTAAGGACAGGGTCCTGGAGGGAGCAGTACTTC. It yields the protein CASSLRTGSWREQYF.

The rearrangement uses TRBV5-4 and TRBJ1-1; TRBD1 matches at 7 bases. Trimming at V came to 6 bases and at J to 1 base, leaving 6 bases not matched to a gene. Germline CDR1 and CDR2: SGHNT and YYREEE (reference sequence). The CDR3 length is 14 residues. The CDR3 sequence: CASTKDRWNTEAFF. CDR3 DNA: TGTGCCAGCACCAAGGACAGGTGGAACACTGAAGCTTTCTTT.

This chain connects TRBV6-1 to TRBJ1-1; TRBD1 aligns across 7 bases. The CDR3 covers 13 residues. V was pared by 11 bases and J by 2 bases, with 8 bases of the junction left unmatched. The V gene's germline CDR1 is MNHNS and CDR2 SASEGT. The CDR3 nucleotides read TGTGCCGCGGAAAGGGGGCTAAACACTGAAGCTTTCTTT. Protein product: CAAERGLNTEAFF.

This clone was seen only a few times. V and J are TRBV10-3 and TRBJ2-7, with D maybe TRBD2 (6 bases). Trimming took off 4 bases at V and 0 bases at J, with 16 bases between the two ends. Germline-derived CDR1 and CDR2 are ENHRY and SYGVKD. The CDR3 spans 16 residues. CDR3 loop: CAISGSLALSSYEQYF. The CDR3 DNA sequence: TGTGCCATCAGTGGGTCCCTAGCGTTGAGCTCCTACGAGCAGTACTTC.

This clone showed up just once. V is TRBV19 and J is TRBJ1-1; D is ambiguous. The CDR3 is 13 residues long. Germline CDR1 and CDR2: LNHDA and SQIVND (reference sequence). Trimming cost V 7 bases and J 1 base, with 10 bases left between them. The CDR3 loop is CASIPGRNTEAFF. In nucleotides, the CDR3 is TGTGCCAGTATCCCGGGCCGGAACACTGAAGCTTTCTTT.

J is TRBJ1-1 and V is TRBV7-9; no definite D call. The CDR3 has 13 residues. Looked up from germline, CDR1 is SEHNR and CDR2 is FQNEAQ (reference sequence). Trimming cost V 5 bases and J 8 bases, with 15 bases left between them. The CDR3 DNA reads TGTGCCAGCAGCCCTTTTAAGTTCGCGGAAGCTTTCTTT. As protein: CASSPFKFAEAFF.

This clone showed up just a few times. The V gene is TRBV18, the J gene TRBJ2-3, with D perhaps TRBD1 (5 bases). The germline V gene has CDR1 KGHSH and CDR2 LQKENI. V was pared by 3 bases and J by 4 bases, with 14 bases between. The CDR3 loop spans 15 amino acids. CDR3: CASSPSQGGADTQYF. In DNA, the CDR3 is TGTGCCAGCTCACCGTCGCAGGGTGGGGCAGATACGCAGTATTTT.

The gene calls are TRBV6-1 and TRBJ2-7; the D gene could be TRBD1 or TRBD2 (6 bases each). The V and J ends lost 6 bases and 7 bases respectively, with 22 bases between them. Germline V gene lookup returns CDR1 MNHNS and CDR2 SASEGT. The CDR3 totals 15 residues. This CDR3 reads CASSDYWGAGREQYF. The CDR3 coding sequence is TGTGCCAGCAGCGACTACTGGGGGGCAGGGAGGGAGCAGTACTTC.

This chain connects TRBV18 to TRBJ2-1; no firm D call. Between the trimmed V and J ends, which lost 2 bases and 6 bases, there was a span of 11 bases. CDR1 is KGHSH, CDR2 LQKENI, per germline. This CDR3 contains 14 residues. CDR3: CASSPRARSNEQFF. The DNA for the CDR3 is TGTGCCAGCTCACCAAGAGCGAGGAGCAATGAGCAGTTCTTC.

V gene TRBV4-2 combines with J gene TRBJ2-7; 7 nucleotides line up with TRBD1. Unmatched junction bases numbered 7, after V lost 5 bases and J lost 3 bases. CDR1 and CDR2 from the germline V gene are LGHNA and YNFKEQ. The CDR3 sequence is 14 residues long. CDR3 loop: CASSEPGQIYEQYF. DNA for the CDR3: TGTGCCAGCAGCGAGCCGGGACAGATCTACGAGCAGTACTTC.